In its sample, the clone carrying this TCR beta chain was seen a few times. Its antigen is currently unknown. A second about 6 to 11 cycle PCR used barcoded and J-beta primers. TCRdb reanalysed the 5' RACE reads using MiXCR and keeps one entry per CDR3 protein. The sample consists of some 930,000 distinct CDR3 sequences, almost 30% of them appearing once. This sample stems from a study of blood T cells in healthy people across ages. Study findings and constraints: Diversity of TCR beta per million T cells declined in a roughly linear way with age. From one million sequenced T cells, diversity estimates were lower bounds. Observed TCR beta diversity showed a strong correlation with the percentage of naive T cells as measured by flow cytometry.

Germline-derived CDR1 and CDR2 are SQVTM and ANQGSEA. The CDR3 extends over 13 amino acids. Trimming removed 4 bases at V and 3 bases at J, with 13 bases between. This sample also belongs to another study, concerning T cells of mothers and their children. This second study says: Over 8 million reads per mother and approximately 3.2 million per child were obtained.

The source is a woman aged 40 to 55 in good health. J is TRBJ2-7 and V is TRBV29-1; TRBD1 might be the D (7 bases). Sequencing used blood. The CDR3 protein is CSVAPGGIYEQYF. For the CDR3, the DNA is TGCAGCGTTGCCCCAGGGGGGATCTACGAGCAGTACTTC.